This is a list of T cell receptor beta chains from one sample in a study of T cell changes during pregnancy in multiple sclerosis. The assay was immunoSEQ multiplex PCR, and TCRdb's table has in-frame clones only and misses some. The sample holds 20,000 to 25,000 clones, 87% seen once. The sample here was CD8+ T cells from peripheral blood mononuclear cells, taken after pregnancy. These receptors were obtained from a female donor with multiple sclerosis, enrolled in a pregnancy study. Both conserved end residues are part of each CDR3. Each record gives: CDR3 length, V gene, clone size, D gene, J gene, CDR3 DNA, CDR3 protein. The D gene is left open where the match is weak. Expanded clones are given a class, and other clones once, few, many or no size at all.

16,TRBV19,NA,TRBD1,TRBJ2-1,TGTGCCAGTAGTATAGAGCCGGGACAGGGGGTCTATGAGCAGTTCTTC,CASSIEPGQGVYEQFF
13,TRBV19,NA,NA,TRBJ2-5,TGTGCCAGTAGTATGGCCAACCAAGAGACCCAGTACTTC,CASSMANQETQYF
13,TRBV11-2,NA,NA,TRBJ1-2,TGTGCCAGCAGCTTAGGGACACTCTATGGCTACACCTTC,CASSLGTLYGYTF
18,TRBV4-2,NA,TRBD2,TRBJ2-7,TGTGCCAGCAGCCAAGATTGGGGTCTAGCGGGAGACCGATACGAGCAGTACTTC,CASSQDWGLAGDRYEQYF
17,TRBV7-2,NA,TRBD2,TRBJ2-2,TGTGCCAGCAGCCGCCGGGGGGCGGGAGGGAACACCGGGGAGCTGTTTTTT,CASSRRGAGGNTGELFF
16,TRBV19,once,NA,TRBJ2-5,TGTGCCAGTAGCAAGAGACTAGTCGCCGGCCAAGAGACCCAGTACTTC,CASSKRLVAGQETQYF
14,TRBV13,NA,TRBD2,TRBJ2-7,TGTGCCAGCAGCCCGGGACTAGCGGGAGACGAGCAGTACTTC,CASSPGLAGDEQYF
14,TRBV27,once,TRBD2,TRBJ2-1,TGTGCCACCAGTCCATGGGAGGGTTCTAATGAGCAGTTCTTC,CATSPWEGSNEQFF
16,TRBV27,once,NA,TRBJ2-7,TGTGCCAGCAGTTTAGGGGCCGGGACAAACTCCTACGAGCAGTACTTC,CASSLGAGTNSYEQYF
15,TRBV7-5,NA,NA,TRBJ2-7,TGTGCCACCGACAGTTCAAGGGAACTAAACTACGAGCAGTACTTC,CATDSSRELNYEQYF
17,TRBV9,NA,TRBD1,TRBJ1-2,TGTGCCAGCAGCGTAGCCGGGACAGGGATTTTCAACTATGGCTACACCTTC,CASSVAGTGIFNYGYTF
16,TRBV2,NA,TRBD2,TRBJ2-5,TGTGCCAGCAGCTGGACTAGCGGGAGGTCGCAAGAGACCCAGTACTTC,CASSWTSGRSQETQYF
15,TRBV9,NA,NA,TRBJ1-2,TGTGCCAGCAGCCGTAGGGACATCTTATACTATGGCTACACCTTC,CASSRRDILYYGYTF
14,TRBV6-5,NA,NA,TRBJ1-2,TGTGCCAGCAGTATAAAACAGGGTTGGTATGGCTACACCTTC,CASSIKQGWYGYTF
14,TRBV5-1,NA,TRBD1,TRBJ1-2,TGCGCCAGCAGAGGGGGACAGGGGGTTTATGGCTACACCTTC,CASRGGQGVYGYTF
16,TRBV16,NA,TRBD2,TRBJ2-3,TGTGCCAGCAGCATGCGACTAGCGGACGTCAAGGATACGCAGTATTTT,CASSMRLADVKDTQYF
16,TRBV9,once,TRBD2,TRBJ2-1,TGTGCCAGCAGCGAGGAACTAGCGGGAGCCTACAATGAGCAGTTCTTC,CASSEELAGAYNEQFF
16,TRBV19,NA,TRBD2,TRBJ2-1,TGTGCCAGTAGTATAGATCCCAGCGGGAGGGCCTCTGGGAAGTTCTTC,CASSIDPSGRASGKFF
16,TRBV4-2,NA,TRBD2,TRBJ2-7,TGTGCCAGCAGCCAAGGGCCGGGACTAGAGGCTAACGAGCAGTACTTC,CASSQGPGLEANEQYF
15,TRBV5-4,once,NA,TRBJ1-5,TGTGCCAGCAGCCGTTATGCGGAAGGGGATCAGCCCCAGCATTTT,CASSRYAEGDQPQHF
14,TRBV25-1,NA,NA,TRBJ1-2,TGTGCCAGCAGTGTGACAGGAGGTTTCGTTGGCTACACCTTC,CASSVTGGFVGYTF
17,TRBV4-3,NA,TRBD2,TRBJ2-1,TGCGCCAGCAGCCAAGATTCAGGACTAGCGGGAGCCAATGAGCAGTTCTTC,CASSQDSGLAGANEQFF
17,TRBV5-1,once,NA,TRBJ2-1,TGCGCCAGCAGCCCGATTTACCGGGAGAGCTCCTACAATGAGCAGTTCTTC,CASSPIYRESSYNEQFF
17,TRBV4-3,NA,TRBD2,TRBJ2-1,TGCGCCAGCAGCCAAGACCTCCCTAGCGGGAGCAAGAATGAGCAGTTCTTC,CASSQDLPSGSKNEQFF
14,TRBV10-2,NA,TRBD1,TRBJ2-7,TGCGCCAGCAGTCTATTGACAGGGTCCTACGAGCAGTACTTC,CASSLLTGSYEQYF
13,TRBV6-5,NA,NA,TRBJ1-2,TGTGCCAGCAGTTACGCCGGGGGGCCTGGCTACACCTTC,CASSYAGGPGYTF
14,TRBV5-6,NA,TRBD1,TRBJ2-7,TGTGCCAGCAGCTTTGGGACAGAGACTTACGAGCAGTACTTC,CASSFGTETYEQYF
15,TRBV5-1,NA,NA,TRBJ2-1,TGCGCCAGCAGCTTGGTGGTTTCGCGGGGTAATGAGCAGTTCTTC,CASSLVVSRGNEQFF
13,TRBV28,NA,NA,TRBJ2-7,TGTGCCAGCAGATTTCTAGCGACCTACGAGCAGTACTTC,CASRFLATYEQYF
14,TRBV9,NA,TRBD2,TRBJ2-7,TGTGCCAGCAGCCTTAGCGGGAGTGACTACGAGCAGTACTTC,CASSLSGSDYEQYF
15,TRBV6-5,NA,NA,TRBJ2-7,TGTGCCAGCAGTCCCTCGCCCCTAGCGAACTACGAGCAGTACTTC,CASSPSPLANYEQYF
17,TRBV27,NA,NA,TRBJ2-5,TGTGCCAGCAGTTTAAGGGTTATAGAGGGGGTTTCAGAGACCCAGTACTTC,CASSLRVIEGVSETQYF
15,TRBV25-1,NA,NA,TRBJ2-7,TGTGCCAGCACTAGGACTAGAGGGGGACCCTACGAGCAGTACTTC,CASTRTRGGPYEQYF
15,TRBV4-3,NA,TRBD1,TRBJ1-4,TGCGCCAGCAGCCAAGGGACAGGCCAGAATGAAAAACTGTTTTTT,CASSQGTGQNEKLFF
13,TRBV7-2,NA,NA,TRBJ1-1,TGTGCCAGCAGCTCGCGGGATTACACTGAAGCTTTCTTT,CASSSRDYTEAFF
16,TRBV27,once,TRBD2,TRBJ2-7,TGTGCCAGCACCCCTTCGGCGGGAGGGCTTGTCTACGAGCAGTACTTC,CASTPSAGGLVYEQYF
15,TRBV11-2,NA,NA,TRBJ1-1,TGTGCCAGCAGCCATATGGGCCTGTTGAACACTGAAGCTTTCTTT,CASSHMGLLNTEAFF
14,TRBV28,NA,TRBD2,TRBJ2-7,TGTGCCAGCAGTCGAAGCGGGGCGGCCTACGAGCAGTACTTC,CASSRSGAAYEQYF
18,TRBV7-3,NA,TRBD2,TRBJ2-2,TGTGCCAGCAGCCTAAGTCCGGGACTAGCGCGGAACACCGGGGAGCTGTTTTTT,CASSLSPGLARNTGELFF
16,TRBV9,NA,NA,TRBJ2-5,TGTGCCAGCAGCTCAGAGGAGTATGGGGGGTGGGAGACCCAGTACTTC,CASSSEEYGGWETQYF
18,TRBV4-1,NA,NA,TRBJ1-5,TGCGCCAGCAGCCAAGGTTGGAGCGGGGGGAGAGGGAATCAGCCCCAGCATTTT,CASSQGWSGGRGNQPQHF
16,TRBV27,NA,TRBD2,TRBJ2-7,TGTGCCAGCAGTCCCATACTAGCGGGGGGACCCTACGAGCAGTACTTC,CASSPILAGGPYEQYF